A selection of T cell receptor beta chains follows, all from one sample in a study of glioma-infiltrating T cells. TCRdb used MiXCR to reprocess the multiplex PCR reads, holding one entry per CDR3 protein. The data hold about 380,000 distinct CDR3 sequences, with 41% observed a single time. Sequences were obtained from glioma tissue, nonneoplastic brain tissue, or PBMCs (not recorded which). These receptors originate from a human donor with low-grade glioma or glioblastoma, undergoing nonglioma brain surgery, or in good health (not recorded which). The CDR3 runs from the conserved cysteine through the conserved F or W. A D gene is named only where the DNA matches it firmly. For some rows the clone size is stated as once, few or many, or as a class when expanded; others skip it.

cdr3_aa: CASLSPGLAKNIQYF; cdr3_nt: TGTGCCAGCCTCTCACCGGGACTAGCCAAAAACATTCAGTACTTC; clone_size: -; d_call: -; v_call: TRBV6-2/TRBV6-3; j_call: TRBJ2-4
cdr3_aa: CASSFHPGHRNTEAFF; cdr3_nt: TGTGCCAGCAGCTTCCACCCGGGACATCGGAACACTGAAGCTTTCTTT; clone_size: few; d_call: -; v_call: TRBV7-2; j_call: TRBJ1-1
cdr3_aa: CASSPLLYNEQFF; cdr3_nt: TGTGCCAGCAGCCCTTTGCTCTACAATGAGCAGTTCTTC; clone_size: many; d_call: -; v_call: TRBV27; j_call: TRBJ2-1
cdr3_aa: CASSQDWTPALAGANVLTF; cdr3_nt: TGCGCCAGCAGCCAAGACTGGACACCGGCCCTTGCCGGGGCCAACGTCCTGACTTTC; clone_size: few; d_call: -; v_call: TRBV4-3; j_call: TRBJ2-6
cdr3_aa: CATRGGNTEAFF; cdr3_nt: TGTGCCACCAGGGGGGGCAACACTGAAGCTTTCTTT; clone_size: -; d_call: TRBD1; v_call: TRBV18; j_call: TRBJ1-1
cdr3_aa: CASSQRQGAHGANVLTF; cdr3_nt: TGTGCCAGCAGCCAGAGACAGGGGGCGCATGGGGCCAACGTCCTGACTTTC; clone_size: -; d_call: TRBD1; v_call: TRBV7-3; j_call: TRBJ2-6
cdr3_aa: CASSITPLAGEETQYF; cdr3_nt: TGTGCCAGTAGTATTACCCCACTAGCGGGAGAAGAGACCCAGTACTTC; clone_size: -; d_call: TRBD2; v_call: TRBV19; j_call: TRBJ2-5
cdr3_aa: CASRLRDTQYF; cdr3_nt: TGTGCCAGCAGACTGCGTGATACGCAGTATTTT; clone_size: -; d_call: -; v_call: TRBV4-2; j_call: TRBJ2-3
cdr3_aa: CASSYSEEQPQPF; cdr3_nt: TGTGCCAGCAGTTACTCGGAGGAACAGCCCCAGCCTTTT; clone_size: -; d_call: -; v_call: TRBV6-2/TRBV6-3; j_call: TRBJ1-5
cdr3_aa: CASGNRAGELFF; cdr3_nt: TGTGCCAGCGGAAACCGTGCCGGGGAGCTGTTTTTT; clone_size: few; d_call: -; v_call: TRBV6-2/TRBV6-3; j_call: TRBJ2-2
cdr3_aa: CASSRQGRPAEAFF; cdr3_nt: TGTGCCAGTAGTAGGCAAGGACGTCCGGCTGAAGCTTTCTTT; clone_size: -; d_call: -; v_call: TRBV19; j_call: TRBJ1-1
cdr3_aa: CASSRRGRPLYEQFF; cdr3_nt: TGTGCCAGTAGTAGGAGGGGGAGACCCCTGTATGAGCAGTTCTTC; clone_size: once; d_call: -; v_call: TRBV19; j_call: TRBJ2-1
cdr3_aa: CASSPRQVAYSGYGGYTF; cdr3_nt: TGTGCCAGCAGTCCCCGACAGGTGGCATATTCAGGATATGGCGGCTACACCTTC; clone_size: -; d_call: -; v_call: TRBV6-1; j_call: TRBJ1-2
cdr3_aa: CSVVWIGNEQFF; cdr3_nt: TGCAGCGTTGTTTGGATCGGGAATGAGCAGTTCTTC; clone_size: -; d_call: -; v_call: TRBV29-1; j_call: TRBJ2-1
cdr3_aa: CASSLGNSRGTSTDTQYF; cdr3_nt: TGTGCCAGCAGTTTGGGTAATAGCAGGGGAACCAGCACAGATACGCAGTATTTT; clone_size: -; d_call: -; v_call: TRBV28; j_call: TRBJ2-3
cdr3_aa: CATSDSLLAGIYEQYF; cdr3_nt: TGTGCCACCAGTGATTCGCTCCTAGCGGGAATCTACGAGCAGTACTTC; clone_size: -; d_call: TRBD2; v_call: TRBV24-1; j_call: TRBJ2-7
cdr3_aa: CSASRRDQYEQYF; cdr3_nt: TGCAGTGCTAGTAGGAGAGATCAATACGAGCAGTACTTC; clone_size: -; d_call: -; v_call: TRBV20-1; j_call: TRBJ2-7
cdr3_aa: CATSDFGPEASTDTQYF; cdr3_nt: TGTGCCACCAGTGATTTCGGGCCGGAGGCTAGCACAGATACGCAGTATTTT; clone_size: -; d_call: -; v_call: TRBV24-1; j_call: TRBJ2-3
cdr3_aa: CASSWRDDGGNTIYF; cdr3_nt: TGTGCCAGTAGTTGGCGGGACGATGGAGGAAACACCATATATTTT; clone_size: -; d_call: -; v_call: TRBV19; j_call: TRBJ1-3
cdr3_aa: CSAQGASGSRGDEQYF; cdr3_nt: TGCAGTGCACAGGGGGCTAGCGGGAGCCGTGGTGACGAGCAGTACTTC; clone_size: -; d_call: -; v_call: TRBV20-1; j_call: TRBJ2-7
cdr3_aa: CASSTHLDSYNEQFF; cdr3_nt: TGTGCCAGCAGTACCCATCTAGATTCCTACAATGAGCAGTTCTTC; clone_size: -; d_call: -; v_call: TRBV12-3/TRBV12-4; j_call: TRBJ2-1
cdr3_aa: CASSPLRGDGYTF; cdr3_nt: TGTGCTAGCAGCCCCTTAAGGGGGGATGGCTACACCTTC; clone_size: -; d_call: -; v_call: TRBV12-3/TRBV12-4; j_call: TRBJ1-2